Here is one T cell receptor (beta chain) with its context. The antigen remains undetermined. The authors' processing: CDR3 differences across clinicopathological groups were used to build a distant-metastasis classifier for papillary thyroid cancer. TCRdb used MiXCR to call clones anew from the PCR reads. TCRdb's processing, not the authors', yielded these V and J calls. The sample lists 20,000 to 25,000 clones; 10% to 15% were seen once. The data originate from a study of metastatic and nonmetastatic thyroid tumors. Whole-study context: Both malignant and benign thyroid patients supplied peripheral blood and tumor or nodule tissue samples, across which the repertoires of these patients were then compared.

Germline V CDR1 and CDR2: SGHVS, FQNEAQ. The CDR3 contains 13 residues. Germline trimming cut 11 bases from V and 3 bases from J; bases unmatched to any gene: 7. Every patient underwent thyroid surgery untreated. Study-level results: A significant increase in TCR beta diversity was reportedly seen in malignant thyroid tumors relative to benign nodules, in blood and tumor.

The chain combines TRBV7-8 with TRBJ2-1, with TRBD2 identical over 7 bases. The material sequenced was blood. The receptor's source is a male donor with papillary thyroid cancer or a benign thyroid nodule (not recorded which). Some clones in this sample may be carry-over from other donors' samples. CDR3 DNA sequence: TGTGCCCGACCGGGGGGATACTACAATGAGCAGTTCTTC. It encodes CARPGGYYNEQFF.